This entry lists 18 T cell receptor beta chains sequenced from one sample in a study of cytomegalovirus exposure and HLA in healthy donors. The PCR made use of 60 Vbeta and 13 Jbeta primers. Data came from immunoSEQ multiplex PCR; TCRdb stores just in-frame clones and leaves some out. The data contain some 160,000 clones, around 77% of them seen just once; the ten biggest clones take up approximately 1.6%. Sequencing used PBMCs. These receptors all come from a woman in her 30s in good health and CMV-seronegative.

The chain combines TRBV4-2 with TRBJ2-7; weak D call: TRBD1 (7 bases). There are 15 residues in the CDR3. The V gene lost 4 bases and the J gene lost 4 bases, with 17 bases spanning the gap. From germline, CDR1 is LGHNA and CDR2 YNFKEQ. CDR3 residues: CASSPHRGGTYEQYF. DNA of the CDR3: TGTGCCAGCAGCCCCCACAGGGGAGGTACATACGAGCAGTACTTC.

This chain joins TRBV19 and TRBJ2-1, with TRBD1 matching 9 bases. V shed 5 bases and J 9 bases; nucleotides not matched to a gene: 2. This CDR3 region has 12 residues. Germline CDR1 reads LNHDA; CDR2 reads SQIVND (reference sequence). The CDR3 protein is CASSRQGGEQFF. As DNA, the CDR3 is TGTGCCAGTAGTCGACAGGGGGGTGAGCAGTTCTTC.

This clone appeared once. This rearrangement joins TRBV7-9 to TRBJ1-1; 7 positions agree with TRBD1. Germline V gene lookup returns CDR1 SEHNR and CDR2 FQNEAQ (reference sequence). This CDR3 spans 14 amino acids. J lost 4 bases, V lost 5 bases, and 7 bases had no gene match. For the CDR3, the DNA is TGTGCCAGCAGCCCCTCAGGGGGAATCACTGAAGCTTTCTTT. Protein sequence: CASSPSGGITEAFF. The whole variable domain, remainder taken from reference TRBV7-9 and TRBJ1-1, is DTGVSQNPRHKITKRGQNVTFRCDPISEHNRLYWYRQTLGQGPEFLTYFQNEAQLEKSRLLSDRFSAERPKGSFSTLEIQRTEQGDSAMYLCASSPSGGITEAFFGQGTRLTVV.

The chain carries TRBV4-2 and TRBJ2-5, with 15 nucleotides matching TRBD2. The J segment lost 2 bases and the V segment lost 4 bases, leaving 8 bases of the junction unmatched. The CDR3 runs 18 residues. Germline loops: CDR1 LGHNA, CDR2 YNFKEQ. The DNA of the CDR3 is TGTGCCAGCAGCCCCGGGACTAGCGGGGGGACACGTCAAGAGACCCAGTACTTC. It codes for CASSPGTSGGTRQETQYF.

The rearrangement uses TRBV5-4 and TRBJ2-1; D remains unclear. Germline loops: CDR1 SGHNT, CDR2 YYREEE (reference sequence). The CDR3 is 17 amino acids. Trimming cost V 0 bases and J 0 bases, with 13 bases left between them. CDR3: CASSLAQAPFSYNEQFF. The CDR3 nucleotides are TGTGCCAGCAGCTTGGCCCAGGCCCCCTTCTCCTACAATGAGCAGTTCTTC.

Concerning this clone itself: A read error is likely, as this CDR3 ends without the conserved phenylalanine or tryptophan. No DNA is shown, since the ends of the CDR3 on it are uncertain; the CDR3 is the one TCRdb lists. The chain recombines TRBV28 with TRBJ2-7; the table assigns TRBD1, which was not confirmed against the DNA. The length of the CDR3 is 11 amino acids, counting both ends. CDR1 and CDR2 (germline): MDHEN, SYDVKM. The CDR3 spells CASRSTGGLSL.

The chain has TRBV9 and TRBJ2-5, with a possible D match to TRBD2 (6 bases). Germline V gene lookup returns CDR1 SGDLS and CDR2 YYNGEE. The CDR3 is 13 amino acids. Trimming took off 3 bases at V and 2 bases at J, with 8 bases between the two ends. In DNA, the CDR3 is TGTGCCAGCAGCGCGACTAGTCAAGAGACCCAGTACTTC. Translating gives CASSATSQETQYF.

This chain links TRBV5-1 with TRBJ1-1; D not certain. CDR1 is SGHRS and CDR2 is YFSETQ in the germline V gene. Between the trimmed V and J ends, which lost 6 bases and 8 bases, there was a span of 14 bases. The CDR3 is 12 residues long. Here the CDR3 DNA reads TGCGCCAGCACCATGAGTGAGTCCGAAGCTTTCTTT. This gives the protein CASTMSESEAFF.

This clone came up once. The J gene is TRBJ2-7, the V gene TRBV15, with 10 positions matching TRBD1. The V segment lost 3 bases and the J segment 3 bases; nucleotides outside the gene matches: 5. This CDR3 comprises 15 residues. From germline, CDR1 is LNHNV and CDR2 YYDKDF (reference sequence). CDR3 amino acids: CATSRRGDRGYEQYF. In nucleotides, the CDR3 is TGTGCCACCAGCAGGAGGGGGGACAGGGGCTACGAGCAGTACTTC.

J is TRBJ1-2 and V is TRBV7-2; D unclear. The ends were cut back, 2 bases at V and 7 bases at J, with 17 bases in the middle. CDR1 and CDR2 (germline): SGHTA, FQGNSA. The CDR3 consists of 15 residues. CDR3 sequence (DNA): TGTGCCAGCAGCTTAAACGGCGGAGGAACGGGTGGCTACACCTTC. Translation gives CASSLNGGGTGGYTF.

V usage is TRBV4-3 and J usage is TRBJ1-5, with D perhaps TRBD1 (5 bases). CDR1 and CDR2 from the germline V gene are LGHNA and YSLEER. The V and J ends lost 0 bases and 9 bases respectively, with 15 bases between them. The CDR3 runs 15 residues. DNA of the CDR3: TGCGCCAGCAGCCAAGATTTCCCCGTGGGGCGGCCCCAGCATTTT. Translated, it gives CASSQDFPVGRPQHF.

The V and J genes are TRBV19 and TRBJ2-5; TRBD1 matches 7 bases. V was clipped by 7 bases and J by 5 bases; unmatched bases: 13. In germline, CDR1 is LNHDA, CDR2 SQIVND (reference sequence). The CDR3 runs 15 residues. CDR3 protein: CASTGTASLGETQYF. The CDR3 DNA sequence: TGTGCCAGTACCGGGACAGCGTCCCTAGGGGAGACCCAGTACTTC.

The CDR3 DNA reads TGTGCCAGCAGCTTAGGCCGGGGTGTGTATGGCTACACCTTC. Protein product: CASSLGRGVYGYTF. This rearrangement joins TRBV7-3 to TRBJ1-2; D is ambiguous. The V end lost 2 bases, the J end lost 5 bases, and 12 bases lay between the germline ends. The CDR3 is made up of 14 amino acids. CDR1 SGHTA and CDR2 FQGTGA come from the germline V gene.

Details on this clone: One end of the junction is discordant with germline, which a read error may explain. The chain has TRBV2 and TRBJ2-1; 7 bases are a match to TRBD2. From germline, CDR1 is SNHLY and CDR2 FYNNEI. The CDR3 extends over 12 amino acids. CDR3 DNA sequence: TGTGCCAGCAGAGGGACCGGGACTAAGGGGCTCTTC. Translated: CASRGTGTKGLF.

The chain links TRBV15 to TRBJ1-5; D call uncertain. The CDR3 contains 12 residues. Germline V CDR1 and CDR2: LNHNV, YYDKDF (reference sequence). The ends were cut back, 5 bases at V and 3 bases at J, with 5 bases in the middle. CDR3: CATSSVNQPQHF. The CDR3 bases are TGTGCCACCAGCTCGGTCAATCAGCCCCAGCATTTT.

The gene calls are TRBV5-6 and TRBJ1-5, with a tentative D call TRBD1 (5 bases). The germline V and J ends were trimmed by 2 bases and 2 bases, with 8 bases remaining between them. CDR1 is SGHDT and CDR2 is YYEEEE in the germline V gene. CDR3 size: 14 residues. This CDR3 is CASSLGGGNQPQHF. DNA for the CDR3: TGTGCCAGCAGCTTAGGAGGGGGCAATCAGCCCCAGCATTTT.

The chain carries TRBV9 and TRBJ1-1, with 7 bases matching TRBD1. CDR3 length: 14 residues. V lost 4 bases, J lost 3 bases, and 6 bases stayed unmatched. Per germline, CDR1 SGDLS and CDR2 YYNGEE. As DNA, the CDR3 is TGTGCCAGCAGCCCCACCCAGGGGGACACTGAAGCTTTCTTT. It codes for CASSPTQGDTEAFF.

The chain links TRBV5-1 to TRBJ2-3; TRBD2 matches 9 bases. Trimming took 4 bases from V and 5 from J; bases not matched to a gene: 11. The CDR3 has 16 amino acids. The germline V gene encodes CDR1 SGHRS and CDR2 YFSETQ. This CDR3 is CASSIVGGGALDTQYF. The CDR3 DNA is TGCGCCAGCAGCATAGTAGGCGGGGGGGCTTTAGATACGCAGTATTTT.